These T cell receptor beta chains were read from a single sample in a study of shared clonotypes between healthy human individuals. The protocol was immunoSEQ multiplex PCR, while the TCRdb copy is restricted to in-frame clones and leaves out a portion. Among about 2.1 million clones listed, 93% were seen once. Sequencing was done on a sample of naive CD8+ T cells from PBMCs. The receptors shown here come from a man aged 18 to 35 in good health. Some clones in this sample may be carry-over from other donors' samples. Both conserved end residues are part of each CDR3.

J gene: TRBJ2-5
V gene: TRBV6-5
CDR3 protein: CASRLDRTSGSSQYF

J gene: TRBJ2-7
V gene: TRBV7-8
CDR3 protein: CASSLETGNSYEQYF

J gene: TRBJ2-5
V gene: TRBV5-1
CDR3 protein: CASSPVTVEGPGETQYF

J gene: TRBJ1-4
V gene: TRBV4-1
CDR3 protein: CASSHRQKPNEKLFF

J gene: TRBJ2-7
V gene: TRBV27
CDR3 protein: CASSLRLAGGSYEQYF

J gene: TRBJ2-7
V gene: TRBV28
CDR3 protein: CASSFEGSTYEQYF

J gene: TRBJ1-1
V gene: TRBV11-3
CDR3 protein: CASSSAGQGEAEAFF

J gene: TRBJ1-1
V gene: TRBV12-5
CDR3 protein: CASGFTLRDREDTEAFF

J gene: TRBJ2-4
V gene: TRBV9
CDR3 protein: CASSVDSVGAKNIQYF

J gene: TRBJ2-1
V gene: TRBV19
CDR3 protein: CASSMGLYNEQFF

J gene: TRBJ2-7
V gene: TRBV2
CDR3 protein: CASSDRGDHLAGSSYEQYF

J gene: TRBJ2-7
V gene: TRBV28
CDR3 protein: CASSFTGGSYEQYF

J gene: TRBJ2-7
V gene: TRBV7-6
CDR3 protein: CASSPGVVGGLVVYEQYF

J gene: TRBJ2-1
V gene: TRBV7-2
CDR3 protein: CASRGGRGYNEQFF

J gene: TRBJ2-7
V gene: TRBV9
CDR3 protein: CASSVRDGLGWSEQYF

J gene: TRBJ1-1
V gene: TRBV6-1
CDR3 protein: CASSEGGGNTEAFF

J gene: TRBJ1-1
V gene: TRBV5-4
CDR3 protein: CASSFGGNGAFF

J gene: TRBJ1-6
V gene: TRBV5-6
CDR3 protein: CASSPGPKSSYNSPLHF

J gene: TRBJ1-4
V gene: TRBV9
CDR3 protein: CASSAGTAPNEKLFF

J gene: TRBJ2-7
V gene: TRBV14
CDR3 protein: CASSQVEGTPSGEQYF

J gene: TRBJ1-2
V gene: TRBV28
CDR3 protein: CASSLYRLTGGTRGNYGYTF

J gene: TRBJ2-7
V gene: TRBV27
CDR3 protein: CASSLKGPFYEQYF

J gene: TRBJ2-1
V gene: TRBV29-1
CDR3 protein: CSVARELTSSYNEQFF

J gene: TRBJ2-7
V gene: TRBV15
CDR3 protein: CATSGRTGAGEQYF

J gene: TRBJ2-5
V gene: TRBV7-9
CDR3 protein: CASSLLGGSQETQYF

J gene: TRBJ1-5
V gene: TRBV7-6
CDR3 protein: CASSPMANQPQHF

J gene: TRBJ2-7
V gene: TRBV30
CDR3 protein: CAWSVGRGSHEQYF

J gene: TRBJ2-3
V gene: TRBV30
CDR3 protein: CAWTLTETLFRSTDTQYF

J gene: TRBJ2-3
V gene: TRBV10-3
CDR3 protein: CASGQDTDTQYF

J gene: TRBJ2-1
V gene: TRBV4-1
CDR3 protein: CASRLGVFSYNEQFF

J gene: TRBJ2-1
V gene: TRBV9
CDR3 protein: CASSLGGGTNEQFF

J gene: TRBJ2-4
V gene: TRBV4-1
CDR3 protein: CASSPLGRGAKNIQYF

J gene: TRBJ2-5
V gene: TRBV6-5
CDR3 protein: CASSPWSGPQETQYF

J gene: TRBJ2-7
V gene: TRBV2
CDR3 protein: CASSEVSRTEQYF

J gene: TRBJ1-5
V gene: TRBV28
CDR3 protein: CASSWVRDSNQPQHF

J gene: TRBJ1-1
V gene: TRBV30
CDR3 protein: CAWSPGHTEAFF

J gene: TRBJ2-1
V gene: TRBV7-9
CDR3 protein: CASSPKGIGDEQFF

J gene: TRBJ2-3
V gene: TRBV4-3
CDR3 protein: CASSQEGSGTGVTDTQYF

J gene: TRBJ2-7
V gene: TRBV19
CDR3 protein: CASSRGQGYEQYF

J gene: TRBJ1-2
V gene: TRBV7-9
CDR3 protein: CASSRGTGIGYTF

J gene: TRBJ2-3
V gene: TRBV7-9
CDR3 protein: CASDDGGTLRTDTQYF

J gene: TRBJ2-2
V gene: TRBV11-3
CDR3 protein: CASSWNRTLREGTGELFF

J gene: TRBJ2-7
V gene: TRBV27
CDR3 protein: CASGWGGHEQYF

J gene: TRBJ2-2
V gene: TRBV9
CDR3 protein: CASSVLAGGTNTGELFF

J gene: TRBJ2-5
V gene: TRBV5-6
CDR3 protein: CASSLSSVKGTQYF

J gene: TRBJ2-7
V gene: TRBV6-5
CDR3 protein: CASSYSYGTYEQYF

J gene: TRBJ2-3
V gene: TRBV7-9
CDR3 protein: CASRGTGGLTDTQYF

J gene: TRBJ2-7
V gene: TRBV2
CDR3 protein: CASSDLQFYEQYF

J gene: TRBJ1-2
V gene: TRBV15
CDR3 protein: CATSILDSHYGYTF

J gene: TRBJ2-3
V gene: TRBV29-1
CDR3 protein: CSVVGTATNTDTQYF

J gene: TRBJ1-2
V gene: TRBV14
CDR3 protein: CASSQGAGGASEEGYTF

J gene: TRBJ2-7
V gene: TRBV27
CDR3 protein: CASSGIGLAFYEQYF

J gene: TRBJ2-5
V gene: TRBV4-1
CDR3 protein: CASSQVSAQETQYF

J gene: TRBJ1-2
V gene: TRBV7-9
CDR3 protein: CASSSGQGGDGYTF

J gene: TRBJ2-5
V gene: TRBV28
CDR3 protein: CASRGWREKETQYF

J gene: -
V gene: TRBV11-2
CDR3 protein: CASSPSYEQYF

J gene: TRBJ1-1
V gene: TRBV7-9
CDR3 protein: CASSPLGTNTEAFF

J gene: TRBJ2-1
V gene: TRBV7-9
CDR3 protein: CASSSGPGTSGRNEQFF